The T cell receptor (beta chain) described here comes from a study of T cell clones after liver transplantation. On the study more broadly: Patients counted as tolerant after at least one year off all immunosuppression, enzymes not exceeding twice normal. Blood was drawn pre-transplant, before withdrawal, and after full or failed withdrawal.

A word on this clone: The antigen remains undetermined.

Points from the study as a whole: In most of the 8 subjects, circulating graft-donor-reactive CD4 TCRbeta sequences fell significantly after transplant.

Measured with immunoSEQ multiplex PCR; TCRdb has only the in-frame clones, and not every one. This table has about 9,200 clones, 60% to 80% appearing once. Per germline, CDR1 WNHNN and CDR2 SYGVQD (reference sequence). With 2 bases clipped from V and 9 bases from J, the junction kept 3 bases outside the gene matches. CDR3 size: 12 residues. V and J are TRBV10-1 and TRBJ2-7, with 8 bases matching TRBD2. The sequence came from a human patient who received a liver transplant. Part of the T cell pool may stem from the graft donor. Material: CD8+ T cells from blood, obtained at the 22-month timepoint. DNA for the CDR3: TGCGCCAGCAGTGAGGCGGGGGGTGTGCAGTACTTC. As protein: CASSEAGGVQYF.